This T cell receptor beta chain was recovered during a study of blood T cell repertoires in COVID-19. On the study more broadly: The cDNA or gDNA used as material had been derived from T cells, B-cell-depleted T cells, or PBMCs.

In the original processing: By means of reference gene primer amplification, nucleated cell counts were estimated. Repertoires were generated with immunoSEQ multiplex PCR, while TCRdb's copy carries only in-frame clones and drops some. V and J calls and clone size are as listed in that table; D and trimming were resolved from the DNA. The sample has more than 25,000 clones, around 90% seen once; the top ten hold around 15%. CDR3 length: 16 residues. Trimming removed 5 bases from V and 2 bases from J, with 18 bases in between. Germline CDR1 MNHEY, CDR2 SVGEGT. This clone was detected a few times. Sequenced input: peripheral blood. This sequence was found in a man aged 70 or older with acute or convalescent COVID-19. The J gene is TRBJ1-2, the V gene TRBV6-2 or TRBV6-3; D is uncertain. Here the CDR3 reads CASSPAGMRRNYGYTF. CDR3 bases: TGTGCCAGCAGTCCGGCGGGCATGCGTAGAAACTATGGCTACACCTTC.